The rows below give T cell receptor beta chains drawn from one sample of a study of T cell responses to AZD1222 COVID-19 vaccine. Some clones are missing from TCRdb's copy, which holds only in-frame ones; the method was immunoSEQ multiplex PCR. Of around 80,000 clones detected, 80% to 90% appear once; the ten largest clones hold 8% to 13%. Here the sequenced sample was peripheral blood, taken 28 days after the second AZD1222 dose. The receptors were gathered from an adult who received the AZD1222 COVID-19 vaccine. CDR3s include the opening cysteine and the closing phenylalanine or tryptophan. Each record gives: CDR3 DNA, CDR3 protein, V gene, CDR3 length, J gene, D gene, clone size. D genes are given only for firm matches. Clone size appears in some rows only: once, few, many, or a class for an expanded clone.

TGCGCCAGCAGACAAGGGGGACTAGCGGGGGGCACAGATACGCAGTATTTT,CASRQGGLAGGTDTQYF,TRBV4-1,17,TRBJ2-3,TRBD2,NA
TGTGCCAGTAGTCTTTGGAAGGACGGAAATGAAGCTTTCTTT,CASSLWKDGNEAFF,TRBV19,14,TRBJ1-1,NA,NA
TGTGCCAGCAGCTTAAACAGGGGAGGTTCGACTGAAGCTTTCTTT,CASSLNRGGSTEAFF,TRBV11-2,15,TRBJ1-1,TRBD1,once
TGTGCCACCAGTGATTTGGCCAAAGACACAGATACGCAGTATTTT,CATSDLAKDTDTQYF,TRBV24-1,15,TRBJ2-3,NA,NA
TGTGCCAGCAGCTTAAACCCCGTCGGGGCGCTTGATGGCTACACCTTC,CASSLNPVGALDGYTF,TRBV7-3,16,TRBJ1-2,NA,NA
TGTGCCAGCAGCGCCGGGACAGGTTTTAGCAATCAGCCCCAGCATTTT,CASSAGTGFSNQPQHF,TRBV9,16,TRBJ1-5,TRBD1,NA
TGTGCCAGCAGTGAAAGGTGGACAGGGGTTAGTGAGCAGTTCTTC,CASSERWTGVSEQFF,TRBV6-1,15,TRBJ2-1,TRBD1,NA
TGTGCCAGCAGCCAGTACAGCTCTAACTATGGCTACACCTTC,CASSQYSSNYGYTF,TRBV3-1/TRBV3-2,14,TRBJ1-2,NA,few
TGTGCCACCAGCACCGACAGATTCTCTGGAAACACCATATATTTT,CATSTDRFSGNTIYF,TRBV15,15,TRBJ1-3,NA,NA
TGTGCCAGCAGCCGACACTTGAACACTGAAGCTTTCTTT,CASSRHLNTEAFF,TRBV14,13,TRBJ1-1,NA,NA
TGTGCCAGCAGCCGGAGACAGGGTCTAGGGGAGCAGTACTTC,CASSRRQGLGEQYF,TRBV5-6,14,TRBJ2-7,TRBD1,NA
TGTGCCAGCAGCTTAGCGGAGGCAGAGTACGAGCCCCAGCATTTT,CASSLAEAEYEPQHF,TRBV7-8,15,TRBJ1-5,NA,NA
TGTGCCAGTAATCAGTATGTGGACACCAACACTGAAGCTTTCTTT,CASNQYVDTNTEAFF,TRBV19,15,TRBJ1-1,NA,NA
TGTGCCAGCAGCTGGGGGGCAGGGGACGAGCAGTACTTC,CASSWGAGDEQYF,TRBV5-6,13,TRBJ2-7,NA,NA
TGTGCCATCAGTGAATTAGGACAGGGAGCCGAGCAGTACTTC,CAISELGQGAEQYF,TRBV10-3,14,TRBJ2-7,TRBD1,NA
TGTGCCAGCAGCTTGGAAGCCGGGCAGCTAACTGCCAATGAGCAGTTCTTC,CASSLEAGQLTANEQFF,TRBV7-2,17,TRBJ2-1,NA,NA
TGTGCCAGCAGTGTCCTAGGGGGATTCTATGGCTACACCTTC,CASSVLGGFYGYTF,TRBV2,14,TRBJ1-2,NA,NA
TGTGCCAGCAGCATTATAGGGGGACAGGGGGCGTCTGAAGCTTTCTTT,CASSIIGGQGASEAFF,TRBV11-2,16,TRBJ1-1,TRBD1,NA
TGTGCCAGCAGTGAGACTAGCGAGACCTACAATGAGCAGTTCTTC,CASSETSETYNEQFF,TRBV6-1,15,TRBJ2-1,TRBD2,NA
TGTGCCAGCATACAGGGACGGGGTAACTATGGCTACACCTTC,CASIQGRGNYGYTF,TRBV6-5,14,TRBJ1-2,NA,few
TGTGCCATCACGCCGGGGGTGGGGGAGACCCAGTACTTC,CAITPGVGETQYF,TRBV10-3,13,TRBJ2-5,NA,NA
TGTGCCAGCAGCTTAGACGGCGAGTCTCTAGCGGGGTCGACCTACGAGCAGTACTTC,CASSLDGESLAGSTYEQYF,TRBV7-2,19,TRBJ2-7,TRBD2,NA
TGCGCCAGCACGGGACGGACTAATTCACCCCTCCACTTT,CASTGRTNSPLHF,TRBV10-2,13,TRBJ1-6,NA,NA
TGTGCCAGCAGCTCCGCCGGGGGGCAGGAAAAACTGTTTTTT,CASSSAGGQEKLFF,TRBV11-2,14,TRBJ1-4,NA,NA
TGTGCCAGCAGGTGGAGCGGGGGGGTTTATGAGCAGTTCTTC,CASRWSGGVYEQFF,TRBV2,14,TRBJ2-1,TRBD2,NA
TGTGCCAGCAGCTCTGTCGCTTGGGGTGGCTACACCTTC,CASSSVAWGGYTF,TRBV7-8,13,TRBJ1-2,NA,NA
TGTGCCAGCTCCAGCGGAACCCAACCCCAGCATTTT,CASSSGTQPQHF,TRBV2,12,TRBJ1-5,NA,NA
NA,CASSTSFGAGNSPLHF,TRBV19,16,TRBJ1-6,NA,NA
TGTGCCTTATACGGGGGGGCGGGAGGTGAAGCTTTCTTT,CALYGGAGGEAFF,TRBV30,13,TRBJ1-1,NA,NA
TGTGCCAGCAGTGACCGACTAGCGGGGGAAGAGACCCAGTACTTC,CASSDRLAGEETQYF,TRBV6-1,15,TRBJ2-5,TRBD2,NA
TGTGCCAGCCAGCAAGCTAACTATGGCTACACCTTC,CASQQANYGYTF,TRBV28,12,TRBJ1-2,NA,few
TGCGCCAGCAGCCACAACAGGGGGCGCGTCACTGAAGCTTTCTTT,CASSHNRGRVTEAFF,TRBV4-1,15,TRBJ1-1,TRBD1,NA
TGTGCCAGCAGCCAAGACAGGGCGTCTGGAAACACCATATATTTT,CASSQDRASGNTIYF,TRBV4-2,15,TRBJ1-3,NA,NA